Detailed here is one T cell receptor beta chain. Losses at the gene ends were 4 bases for V and 5 bases for J; bases not matched to a gene: 2. Germline lookup yields CDR1 LGHDT and CDR2 YNNKEL (reference sequence). The CDR3 totals 15 residues. This entry belongs to a study of blood T cell repertoires in COVID-19. Across the study: Material from acute and convalescent COVID-19 was sourced from the United States, Italy and Spain. PBMCs, B-cell-depleted T cells, or T cells were the source of the cDNA or gDNA that made up the material.

Source study methods: Quantification of nucleated cells was approximated via reference gene primer amplification. The repertoire was sequenced with immunoSEQ multiplex PCR; TCRdb's copy has only in-frame clones and lacks some. V, J and clone size reflect that table, while D and trimming were determined from the DNA. The sample comprises 270,000 or so clones, approximately 90% of which are singletons, and approximately 4.3% rests with the top ten. The chain has TRBV3-1 (or the pseudogene TRBV3-2) and TRBJ2-1; TRBD2 agrees at 13 bases. Sequences were obtained from peripheral blood. The TCR was taken from a man aged 35 to 55 with acute or convalescent COVID-19. This CDR3 reads CASSPGTSGDNEQFF. The CDR3, as DNA: TGTGCCAGCAGCCCCGGGACTAGCGGGGACAATGAGCAGTTCTTC.